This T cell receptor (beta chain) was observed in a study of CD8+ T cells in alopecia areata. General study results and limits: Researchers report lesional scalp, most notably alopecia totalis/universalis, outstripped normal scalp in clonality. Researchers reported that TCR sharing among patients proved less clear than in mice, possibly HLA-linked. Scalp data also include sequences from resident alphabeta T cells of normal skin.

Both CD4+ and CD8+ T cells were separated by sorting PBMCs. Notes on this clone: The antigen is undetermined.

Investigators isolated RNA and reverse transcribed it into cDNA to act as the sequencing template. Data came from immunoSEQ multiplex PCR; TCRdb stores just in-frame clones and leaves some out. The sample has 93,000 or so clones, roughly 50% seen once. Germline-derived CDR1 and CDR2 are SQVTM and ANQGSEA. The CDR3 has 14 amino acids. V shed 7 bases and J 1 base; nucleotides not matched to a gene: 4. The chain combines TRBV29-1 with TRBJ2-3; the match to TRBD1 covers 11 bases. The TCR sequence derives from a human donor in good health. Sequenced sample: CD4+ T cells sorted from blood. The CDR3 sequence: CSAMDRGRTDTQYF. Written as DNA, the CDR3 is TGCAGCGCCATGGACAGGGGGCGCACAGATACGCAGTATTTT.